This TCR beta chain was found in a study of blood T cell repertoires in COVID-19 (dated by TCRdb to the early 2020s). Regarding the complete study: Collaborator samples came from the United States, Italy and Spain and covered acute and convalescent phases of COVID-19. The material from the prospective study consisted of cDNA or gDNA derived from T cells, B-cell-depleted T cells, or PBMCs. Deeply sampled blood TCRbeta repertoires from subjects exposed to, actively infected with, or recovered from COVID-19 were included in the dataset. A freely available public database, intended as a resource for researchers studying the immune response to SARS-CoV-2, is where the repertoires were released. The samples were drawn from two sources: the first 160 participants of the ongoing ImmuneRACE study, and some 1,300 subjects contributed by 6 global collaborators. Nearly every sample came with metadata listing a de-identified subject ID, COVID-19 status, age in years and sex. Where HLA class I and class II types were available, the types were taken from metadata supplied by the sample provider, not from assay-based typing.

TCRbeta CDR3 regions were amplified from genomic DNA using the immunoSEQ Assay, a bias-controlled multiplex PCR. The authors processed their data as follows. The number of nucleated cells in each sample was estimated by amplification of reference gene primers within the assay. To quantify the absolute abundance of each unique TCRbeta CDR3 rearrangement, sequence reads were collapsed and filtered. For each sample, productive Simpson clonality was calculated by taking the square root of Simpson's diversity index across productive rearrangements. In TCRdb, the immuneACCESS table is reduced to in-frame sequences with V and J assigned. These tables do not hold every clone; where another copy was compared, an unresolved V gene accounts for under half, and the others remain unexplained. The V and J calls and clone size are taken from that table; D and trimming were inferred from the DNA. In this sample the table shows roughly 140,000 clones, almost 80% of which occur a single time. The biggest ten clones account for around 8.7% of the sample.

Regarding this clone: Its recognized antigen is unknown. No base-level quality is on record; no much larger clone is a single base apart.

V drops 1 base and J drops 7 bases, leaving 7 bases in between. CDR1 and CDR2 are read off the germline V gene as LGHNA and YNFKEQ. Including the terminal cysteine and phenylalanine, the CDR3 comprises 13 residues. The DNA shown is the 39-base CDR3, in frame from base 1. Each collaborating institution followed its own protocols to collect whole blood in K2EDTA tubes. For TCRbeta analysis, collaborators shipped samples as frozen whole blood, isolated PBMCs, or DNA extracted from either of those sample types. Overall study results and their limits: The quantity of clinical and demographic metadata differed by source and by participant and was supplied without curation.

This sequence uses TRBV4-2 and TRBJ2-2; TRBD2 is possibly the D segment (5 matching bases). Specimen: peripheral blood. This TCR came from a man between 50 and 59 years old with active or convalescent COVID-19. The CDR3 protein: CASSQGGVGELFF. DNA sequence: TGTGCCAGCAGCCAAGGGGGAGTCGGGGAGCTGTTTTTT.